A selection of T cell receptor beta chains follows, all from one sample in a study of blood T cell repertoires in COVID-19. TCRdb's table, derived via immunoSEQ multiplex PCR, lists solely in-frame clones and lacks some. This table holds some 190,000 clones, about 80% found once. The sample was PBMCs or T cells enriched from blood (not recorded which). The receptor source for this set is a man aged 55-75 years who had been exposed to COVID-19. CDR3s include the opening cysteine and the closing phenylalanine or tryptophan. A D gene is named only where the DNA matches it firmly. A clone size is listed for some rows: how often the clone was seen (once, few, many), or a class if it is expanded.

J gene	clone size	D gene	V gene	CDR3 protein	CDR3 DNA
TRBJ2-1	many	TRBD1	TRBV5-1	CASSSQTGAHNEQFF	TGCGCCAGCAGCTCCCAGACAGGGGCGCACAATGAGCAGTTCTTC
TRBJ2-5	NA	TRBD1	TRBV29-1	CSVGGQGAVETQYF	TGCAGCGTTGGGGGACAGGGGGCTGTAGAGACCCAGTACTTC
TRBJ2-3	NA	TRBD2	TRBV28	CASSPLAGVNPATQYF	TGTGCCAGCAGTCCCCTAGCGGGAGTGAACCCAGCTACGCAGTATTTT
TRBJ1-2	few	NA	TRBV5-1	CASSSEGGVGYTF	TGCGCCAGCAGCTCGGAAGGCGGAGTTGGCTACACCTTC
TRBJ1-2	NA	NA	TRBV5-1	CASSPTGTNYGYTF	TGCGCCAGCAGCCCCACAGGGACTAACTATGGCTACACCTTC
TRBJ2-3	NA	TRBD2	TRBV2	CASTRDYATDTQYF	TGTGCCAGCACTCGGGACTATGCCACAGATACGCAGTATTTT
TRBJ2-3	NA	TRBD2	TRBV7-2	CASSLVLAGVGTQYF	TGTGCCAGCAGCTTAGTCCTAGCGGGAGTGGGTACGCAGTATTTT
TRBJ2-3	NA	TRBD1	TRBV4-1	CASSQALGTGPNTDTQYF	TGCGCCAGCAGCCAAGCACTGGGGACAGGGCCGAACACAGATACGCAGTATTTT
TRBJ2-2	NA	NA	TRBV9	CASSVVTPAGKGELFF	TGTGCCAGCAGCGTAGTTACTCCGGCGGGAAAAGGGGAGCTGTTTTTT
TRBJ2-4	NA	NA	TRBV11-3	CASSLALGVPSPTIQYF	TGTGCCAGCAGCTTAGCCCTCGGGGTCCCTAGCCCGACCATTCAGTACTTC
TRBJ1-2	NA	NA	TRBV10-3	CAISVEEHYGYTF	TGTGCCATCAGTGTCGAGGAACACTATGGCTACACCTTC
TRBJ1-5	many	NA	TRBV7-6	CASSLGRGSNQPQHF	TGTGCCAGCAGCTTAGGTAGGGGGAGCAATCAGCCCCAGCATTTT
TRBJ2-1	NA	TRBD1	TRBV24-1	CATTDSGTGRHEQFF	TGTGCCACAACTGATTCCGGGACAGGGCGACATGAGCAGTTCTTC
TRBJ2-3	once	TRBD2	TRBV7-9	CASSLWVAGGSDTQYF	TGTGCCAGCAGCTTATGGGTAGCGGGAGGATCAGATACGCAGTATTTT
TRBJ2-2	NA	TRBD2	TRBV24-1	CATPFRTSGRKVSGELFF	TGTGCCACCCCCTTTAGGACTAGCGGGAGAAAGGTTTCCGGGGAGCTGTTTTTT
TRBJ1-5	NA	TRBD1	TRBV10-3	CAISDGQGDQPQHF	TGTGCCATCAGTGATGGACAGGGAGATCAGCCCCAGCATTTT
TRBJ2-3	once	NA	TRBV19	CASSLFTNTDTQYF	TGTGCCAGTAGCCTTTTTACAAACACAGATACGCAGTATTTT
TRBJ1-2	NA	NA	TRBV3-1/TRBV3-2	CASSQTFGQSNYGYTF	TGTGCCAGCAGCCAAACCTTTGGACAGTCTAACTATGGCTACACCTTC
TRBJ2-3	NA	NA	TRBV10-3	CAISGSSGADTQYF	TGTGCCATCAGTGGGTCCTCAGGCGCAGATACGCAGTATTTT
TRBJ1-1	once	NA	TRBV5-1	CASSLGQLMNTEAFF	TGCGCCAGCAGCTTGGGACAACTCATGAACACTGAAGCTTTCTTT
TRBJ2-7	NA	NA	TRBV6-1	CASSEARRTNEQYF	TGTGCCAGCAGTGAAGCCCGGAGAACGAACGAGCAGTACTTC
TRBJ2-1	NA	TRBD1	TRBV19	CASSMLGQGYNEQFF	TGTGCCAGTAGTATGTTGGGACAGGGGTACAATGAGCAGTTCTTC
TRBJ1-5	few	NA	TRBV3-1/TRBV3-2	CASSQGRGRQPQHF	TGTGCCAGCAGCCAAGGTCGGGGGAGGCAGCCCCAGCATTTT
TRBJ2-2	NA	NA	TRBV5-1	CASSRGAGELFF	TGCGCCAGCAGCCGGGGAGCCGGGGAGCTGTTTTTT
TRBJ2-3	NA	TRBD1	TRBV16	CASSLRTGAADTQYF	TGTGCCAGCAGCCTACGGACAGGGGCAGCAGATACGCAGTATTTT
TRBJ1-6	NA	NA	TRBV19	CASSIGNSPNSPLHF	TGTGCCAGTAGTATAGGTAACAGCCCCAATTCACCCCTCCACTTT
TRBJ1-1	NA	NA	TRBV12-3/TRBV12-4	CASRSQGGAEAFF	TGTGCCAGCAGATCACAGGGAGGGGCTGAAGCTTTCTTT
TRBJ2-7	NA	NA	TRBV9	CASSAPGALYEQYF	TGTGCCAGCAGCGCCCCGGGAGCCCTATACGAGCAGTACTTC
TRBJ1-5	few	NA	TRBV9	CASSDGGAQPQHF	TGTGCCAGCAGCGATGGAGGGGCCCAGCCCCAGCATTTT
TRBJ1-3	NA	TRBD1	TRBV6-5	CASRPQGMGNTIYF	TGTGCCAGCAGACCACAGGGGATGGGAAACACCATATATTTT
TRBJ1-2	once	NA	TRBV5-1	CASSALQGSYGYTF	TGCGCCAGCAGCGCCCTACAGGGTTCCTATGGCTACACCTTC
TRBJ2-7	NA	TRBD1	TRBV6-5	CASQPDRGQFYEQYF	TGTGCCAGCCAACCAGACAGGGGGCAATTCTACGAGCAGTACTTC
TRBJ1-6	NA	NA	TRBV20-1	CSASPRSLRSNSPLHF	TGCAGTGCTAGTCCCAGGTCTTTGCGAAGTAATTCACCCCTCCACTTT
TRBJ1-2	NA	TRBD1	TRBV6-5	CATRGPGDYNYGYTF	TGTGCCACCAGGGGGCCAGGGGACTATAACTATGGCTACACCTTC
TRBJ2-5	NA	NA	TRBV14	CASSPSLAVEGETQYF	TGTGCCAGCAGCCCTTCCTTAGCGGTTGAAGGCGAGACCCAGTACTTC
TRBJ1-5	NA	NA	TRBV19	CASSTKQGFGNQPQHF	TGTGCCAGTAGTACAAAACAGGGATTTGGCAATCAGCCCCAGCATTTT
TRBJ2-7	NA	NA	TRBV11-1	CASSTRLGNEQYF	TGTGCCAGCAGCACCCGACTAGGGAACGAGCAGTACTTC
TRBJ1-2	many	TRBD1	TRBV6-2/TRBV6-3	CASSLRDRGQKGYTF	TGTGCCAGCAGTTTACGGGACAGGGGGCAAAAGGGCTACACCTTC
TRBJ1-2	NA	TRBD1	TRBV7-9	CASSLNRGGYTF	TGTGCCAGCAGCTTAAACAGGGGTGGCTACACCTTC
TRBJ2-2	many	TRBD2	TRBV19	CASSNAREGSTGELFF	TGTGCCAGTAGTAATGCTCGGGAGGGCAGCACCGGGGAGCTGTTTTTT
TRBJ2-7	NA	TRBD2	TRBV11-3	CASSLGGLAGDSRGEQYF	TGTGCCAGCAGCTTAGGTGGGCTAGCGGGAGACTCGCGGGGCGAGCAGTACTTC
TRBJ1-4	few	NA	TRBV19	CATDSGGEKLFF	TGTGCCACCGACTCGGGGGGGGAAAAACTGTTTTTT
TRBJ1-4	NA	TRBD1	TRBV28	CASSLITGTAEKLFF	TGTGCCAGCAGTCTAATCACCGGGACAGCTGAAAAACTGTTTTTT
TRBJ1-4	NA	TRBD1	TRBV11-3	CASSLETGPNEKLFF	TGTGCCAGCAGCTTAGAGACAGGGCCTAATGAAAAACTGTTTTTT
TRBJ2-3	NA	NA	TRBV27	CASSSLDTDTQYF	TGTGCCAGCAGTTCGCTAGACACAGATACGCAGTATTTT
TRBJ1-1	many	NA	TRBV4-2	CASSTSLAARNTEAFF	NA
TRBJ2-3	once	TRBD1	TRBV19	CASTTGGRDTQYF	TGTGCCAGTACCACAGGGGGCCGGGATACGCAGTATTTT
TRBJ1-2	NA	NA	TRBV29-1	CSARAGGYTF	TGCAGCGCTCGGGCGGGTGGCTACACCTTC
TRBJ1-2	NA	TRBD1	TRBV5-1	CASSSGIRGLDGYTF	TGCGCCAGCAGCTCCGGGATCAGGGGGCTGGATGGCTACACCTTC
TRBJ2-4	few	TRBD2	TRBV6-2/TRBV6-3	CASSYGREAKNIQYF	TGTGCCAGCAGTTACGGGCGGGAGGCCAAAAACATTCAGTACTTC
TRBJ2-4	few	NA	TRBV25-1	CASSEAQGTSKNIQYF	TGTGCCAGCAGTGAAGCACAGGGTACGTCCAAAAACATTCAGTACTTC
TRBJ1-6	NA	NA	TRBV30	CAWSTLTVSPLHF	TGTGCCTGGAGTACTCTTACGGTCTCACCCCTCCACTTT
TRBJ2-7	NA	NA	TRBV11-3	CASSLLSGSYEQYF	TGTGCCAGCAGCTTACTGTCAGGGTCCTACGAGCAGTACTTC
TRBJ2-7	NA	NA	TRBV28	CASSSPGWGDEQYF	TGTGCCAGCAGTTCCCCCGGGTGGGGCGACGAGCAGTACTTC
TRBJ2-2	NA	TRBD1	TRBV5-1	CASSLDRGTGELFF	TGCGCCAGCAGCTTGGACAGGGGCACCGGGGAGCTGTTTTTT
TRBJ2-2	NA	NA	TRBV19	CASSIPGYGTGELFF	TGTGCCAGTAGTATCCCCGGGTATGGCACCGGGGAGCTGTTTTTT
TRBJ2-7	NA	NA	TRBV3-1/TRBV3-2	CASSPRGQTYEQYF	TGTGCCAGCAGCCCTCGAGGACAGACCTACGAGCAGTACTTC